One TCR beta chain is described in this entry. Its antigen is unidentified. The length of the CDR3 is 13 residues. V lost 2 bases, J lost 3 bases, and 7 bases lay in between. Germline V gene lookup returns CDR1 SEHNR and CDR2 FQNEAQ (reference sequence). The data originate from a study of cytomegalovirus exposure and HLA in healthy donors. The table came from immunoSEQ multiplex PCR; TCRdb's copy has only in-frame clones and leaves some out. The sample records under 350,000 clones, around 85% being singletons. Study conclusions and caveats: Rare TCR sequences predominated, though certain public TCRs were found in many donors. Subsequent analysis showed first-cohort TCR clusters tending to co-occur in 120 validation repertoires.

The sequenced sample was PBMCs. This receptor was identified in a woman between 18 and 29 years old in good health and CMV-seronegative. The rearrangement joins TRBV7-9 to TRBJ1-1; maybe TRBD1 (5 bases). Here the CDR3 reads CASSLQGDTEAFF. CDR3 nucleotide sequence: TGTGCCAGCAGCTTACAGGGTGACACTGAAGCTTTCTTT.